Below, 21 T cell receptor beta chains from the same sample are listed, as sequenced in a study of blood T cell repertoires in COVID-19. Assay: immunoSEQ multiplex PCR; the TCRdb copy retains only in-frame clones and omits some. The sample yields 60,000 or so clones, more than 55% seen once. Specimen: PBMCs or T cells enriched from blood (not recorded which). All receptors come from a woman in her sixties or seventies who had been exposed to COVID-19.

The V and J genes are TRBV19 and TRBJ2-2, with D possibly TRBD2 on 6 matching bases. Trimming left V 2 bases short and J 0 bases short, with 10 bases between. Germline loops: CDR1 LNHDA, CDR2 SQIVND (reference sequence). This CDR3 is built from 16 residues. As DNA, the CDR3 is TGTGCCAGTAGTATACACCCGGGGGCGAACACCGGGGAGCTGTTTTTT. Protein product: CASSIHPGANTGELFF.

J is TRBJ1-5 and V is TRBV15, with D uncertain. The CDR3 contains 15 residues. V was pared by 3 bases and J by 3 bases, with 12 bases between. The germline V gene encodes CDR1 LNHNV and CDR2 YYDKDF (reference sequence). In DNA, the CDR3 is TGTGCCACCAGCAGTGCCGGGATATACAATCAGCCCCAGCATTTT. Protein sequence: CATSSAGIYNQPQHF. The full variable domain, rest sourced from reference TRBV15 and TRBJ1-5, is DAMVIQNPRYQVTQFGKPVTLSCSQTLNHNVMYWYQQKSSQAPKLLFHYYDKDFNNEADTPDNFQSRRPNTSFCFLDIRSPGLGDTAMYLCATSSAGIYNQPQHFGDGTRLSIL.

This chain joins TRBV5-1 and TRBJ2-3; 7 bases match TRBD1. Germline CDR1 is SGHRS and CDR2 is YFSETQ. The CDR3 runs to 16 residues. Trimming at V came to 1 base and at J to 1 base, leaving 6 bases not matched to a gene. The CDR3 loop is CASSLIGGAGTDTQYF. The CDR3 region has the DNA TGCGCCAGCAGCTTGATAGGGGGCGCCGGCACAGATACGCAGTATTTT.

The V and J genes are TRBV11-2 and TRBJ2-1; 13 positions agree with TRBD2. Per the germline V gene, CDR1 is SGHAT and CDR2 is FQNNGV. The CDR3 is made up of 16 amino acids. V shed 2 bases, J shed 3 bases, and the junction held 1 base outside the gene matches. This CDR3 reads CASSLRLAGGYNEQFF. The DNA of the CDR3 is TGTGCCAGCAGCTTACGACTAGCGGGGGGCTACAATGAGCAGTTCTTC. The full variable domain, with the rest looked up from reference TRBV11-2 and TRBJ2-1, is EAGVAQSPRYKIIEKRQSVAFWCNPISGHATLYWYQQILGQGPKLLIQFQNNGVVDDSQLPKDRFSAERLKGVDSTLKIQPAKLEDSAVYLCASSLRLAGGYNEQFFGPGTRLTVL.

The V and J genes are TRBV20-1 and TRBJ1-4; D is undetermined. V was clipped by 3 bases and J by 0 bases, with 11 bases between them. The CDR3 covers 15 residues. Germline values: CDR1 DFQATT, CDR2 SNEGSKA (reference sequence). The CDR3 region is CSASFSAATNEKLFF. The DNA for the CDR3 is TGCAGTGCTAGTTTTTCCGCAGCAACTAATGAAAAACTGTTTTTT.

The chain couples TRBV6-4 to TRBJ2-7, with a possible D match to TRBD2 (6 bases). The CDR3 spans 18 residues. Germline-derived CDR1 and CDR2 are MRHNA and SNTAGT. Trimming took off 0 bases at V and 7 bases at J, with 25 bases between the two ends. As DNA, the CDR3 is TGTGCCAGCAGTGACTCGATAAGGGGCGGGACGGACGGTGGGGAGCAGTACTTC. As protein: CASSDSIRGGTDGGEQYF.

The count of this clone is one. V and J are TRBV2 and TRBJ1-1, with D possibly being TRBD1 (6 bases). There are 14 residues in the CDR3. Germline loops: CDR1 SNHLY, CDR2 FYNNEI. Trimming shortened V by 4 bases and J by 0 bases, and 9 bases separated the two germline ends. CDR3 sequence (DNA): TGTGCCAGCAGTGTCGGGACACTGAACACTGAAGCTTTCTTT. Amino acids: CASSVGTLNTEAFF.

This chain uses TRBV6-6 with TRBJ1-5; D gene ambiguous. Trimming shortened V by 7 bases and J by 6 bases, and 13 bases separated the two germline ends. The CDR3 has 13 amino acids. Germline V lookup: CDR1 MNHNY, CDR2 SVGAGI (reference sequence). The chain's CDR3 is CASTASPGQPQHF. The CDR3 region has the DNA TGTGCCAGCACCGCCTCTCCGGGTCAGCCCCAGCATTTT.

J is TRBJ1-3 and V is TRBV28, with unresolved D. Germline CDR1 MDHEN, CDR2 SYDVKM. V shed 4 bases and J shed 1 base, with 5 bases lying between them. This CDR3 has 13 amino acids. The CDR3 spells CASSSRSGNTIYF. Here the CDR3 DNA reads TGTGCCAGCAGTTCTCGTTCTGGAAACACCATATATTTT.

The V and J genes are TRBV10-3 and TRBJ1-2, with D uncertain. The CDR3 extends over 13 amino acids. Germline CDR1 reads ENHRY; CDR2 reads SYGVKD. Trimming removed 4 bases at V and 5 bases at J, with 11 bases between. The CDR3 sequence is CAISVGGSYGYTF. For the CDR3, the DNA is TGTGCCATCAGTGTAGGAGGGTCTTATGGCTACACCTTC.

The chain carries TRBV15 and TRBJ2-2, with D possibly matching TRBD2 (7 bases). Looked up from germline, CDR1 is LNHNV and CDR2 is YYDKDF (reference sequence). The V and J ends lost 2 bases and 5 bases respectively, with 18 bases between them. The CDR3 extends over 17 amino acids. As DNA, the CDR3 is TGTGCCACCAGCAGACAAAGGGGGGGGTCCCTGACCGGGGAGCTGTTTTTT. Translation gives CATSRQRGGSLTGELFF.

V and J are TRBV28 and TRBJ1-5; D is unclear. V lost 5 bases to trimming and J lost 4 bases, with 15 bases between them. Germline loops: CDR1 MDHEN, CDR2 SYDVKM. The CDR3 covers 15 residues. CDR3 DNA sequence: TGTGCCAGCAGTCCCCCGGGTTTCGGGAATCAGCCCCAGCATTTT. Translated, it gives CASSPPGFGNQPQHF.

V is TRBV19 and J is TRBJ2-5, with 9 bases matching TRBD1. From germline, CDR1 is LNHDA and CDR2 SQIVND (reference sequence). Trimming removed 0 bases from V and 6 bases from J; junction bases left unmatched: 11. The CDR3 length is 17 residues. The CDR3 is CASSIDRPGQGKKTQYF. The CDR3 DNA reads TGTGCCAGTAGTATAGATCGACCTGGACAGGGGAAAAAGACCCAGTACTTC.

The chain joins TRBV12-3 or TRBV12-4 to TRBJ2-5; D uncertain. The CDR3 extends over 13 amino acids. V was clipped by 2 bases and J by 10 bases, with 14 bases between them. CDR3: CASSLTYAQRQYF. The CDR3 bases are TGTGCCAGCAGTTTAACCTACGCGCAGCGCCAGTACTTC.

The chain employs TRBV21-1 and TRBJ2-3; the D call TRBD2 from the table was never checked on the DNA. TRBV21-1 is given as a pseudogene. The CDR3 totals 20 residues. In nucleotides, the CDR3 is TGTGCCAGCAGCAGGCCCCCGGGGAAGACTAGCCGAGATAGCACAGATACGCAGTATTTT. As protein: CASSRPPGKTSRDSTDTQYF.

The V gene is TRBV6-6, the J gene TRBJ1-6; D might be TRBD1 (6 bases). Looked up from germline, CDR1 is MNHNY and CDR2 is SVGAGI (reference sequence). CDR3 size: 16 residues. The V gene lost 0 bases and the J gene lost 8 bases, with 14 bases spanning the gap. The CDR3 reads CASSYSNAQGDSPLHF. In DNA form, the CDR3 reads TGTGCCAGCAGTTACTCGAATGCACAGGGCGATTCACCCCTCCACTTT.

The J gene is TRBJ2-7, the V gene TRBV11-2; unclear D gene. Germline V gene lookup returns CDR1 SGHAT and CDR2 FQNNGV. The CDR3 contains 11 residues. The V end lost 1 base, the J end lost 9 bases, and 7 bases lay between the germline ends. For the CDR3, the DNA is TGTGCCAGCAGCTTAGGAACTCTGCAGTACTTC. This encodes CASSLGTLQYF.

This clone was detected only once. The CDR3 coding sequence is TGTGCCATCAGTGATGGCAGGGGAGCTTTCTTT. Translating it yields CAISDGRGAFF. This rearrangement joins TRBV10-3 to TRBJ1-1, with D possibly being TRBD1 (6 bases). V shed 3 bases and J shed 10 bases, with 9 bases lying between them. This CDR3 contains 11 residues. From germline, CDR1 is ENHRY and CDR2 SYGVKD.

In DNA form, the CDR3 reads TGTGCCAGCAGCTCCTACCCCGAGGGAAATGAAAAACTGTTTTTT. Translation gives CASSSYPEGNEKLFF. The chain joins TRBV11-2 to TRBJ1-4; the D is unclear. The germline CDR1 and CDR2 sequences are SGHAT and FQNNGV. This CDR3 has 15 residues. Deletions cut 4 bases from V and 5 bases from J, with 14 bases between. Variable domain in full (rest from reference TRBV11-2 and TRBJ1-4): EAGVAQSPRYKIIEKRQSVAFWCNPISGHATLYWYQQILGQGPKLLIQFQNNGVVDDSQLPKDRFSAERLKGVDSTLKIQPAKLEDSAVYLCASSSYPEGNEKLFFGSGTQLSVL.

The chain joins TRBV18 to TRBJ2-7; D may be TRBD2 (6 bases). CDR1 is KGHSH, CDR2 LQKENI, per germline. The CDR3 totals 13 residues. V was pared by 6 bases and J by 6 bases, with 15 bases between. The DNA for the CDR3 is TGTGCCAGCTCGGGTCTGGGGGGACGCGAGCAGTACTTC. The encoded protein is CASSGLGGREQYF. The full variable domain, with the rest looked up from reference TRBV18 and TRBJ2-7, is NAGVMQNPRHLVRRRGQEARLRCSPMKGHSHVYWYRQLPEEGLKFMVYLQKENIIDESGMPKERFSAEFPKEGPSILRIQQVVRGDSAAYFCASSGLGGREQYFGPGTRLTVT.

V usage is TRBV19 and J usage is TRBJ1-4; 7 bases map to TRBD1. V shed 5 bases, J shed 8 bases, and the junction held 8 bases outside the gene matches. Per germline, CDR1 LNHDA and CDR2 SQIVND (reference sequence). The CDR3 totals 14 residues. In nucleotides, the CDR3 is TGTGCCAGTAGTCCCGGCCAAGGGGGCGAAAAACTGTTTTTT. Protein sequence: CASSPGQGGEKLFF. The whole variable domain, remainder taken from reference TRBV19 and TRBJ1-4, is DGGITQSPKYLFRKEGQNVTLSCEQNLNHDAMYWYRQDPGQGLRLIYYSQIVNDFQKGDIAEGYSVSREKKESFPLTVTSAQKNPTAFYLCASSPGQGGEKLFFGSGTQLSVL.